The next 3 T cell receptor beta chains were all read from a single sample in a study of blood T cell repertoires in COVID-19 (dated by TCRdb to about 2020). Receptors were amplified or captured by the immunoSEQ multiplex PCR assay. As stored in TCRdb, this immuneACCESS dataset retains in-frame rearrangements with V and J assigned. A fraction of the clones does not appear; measured against another copy, unresolved V genes explain less than half of the discrepancy, and the remainder lacks a known reason. This sample holds 200,000 to 300,000 clones; about 86% were observed only once. The top ten clones comprise about 2.9% of the sample. Sequencing used peripheral blood. The receptor set was obtained from a woman in her 30s who had recovered from COVID-19.

Written as DNA, the CDR3 is TGTGCCAGCAGTTTGGTAGCGGGGGGTACCCCTAGCACAGATACGCAGTATTTT. Translated: CASSLVAGGTPSTDTQYF. The chain has TRBV27 and TRBJ2-3; 10 bases agree with TRBD2. The CDR3 spans 18 residues. Unmatched junction bases numbered 9, after V lost 3 bases and J lost 0 bases. The V gene's germline CDR1 is MNHEY and CDR2 SMNVEV (reference sequence).

This chain joins TRBV27 and TRBJ1-5; a possible D gene is TRBD1 (6 bases). Germline values: CDR1 MNHEY, CDR2 SMNVEV (reference sequence). This CDR3 has 14 amino acids. V shed 5 bases and J shed 9 bases, with 17 bases lying between them. The CDR3, as DNA: TGTGCCAGCAGTATTTCTTATGGGGACACGCCCCAGCATTTT. Its protein is CASSISYGDTPQHF.

The chain links TRBV5-1 to TRBJ1-1; D gene unclear. Trimming removed 0 bases at V and 1 base at J, with 13 bases between. CDR1 SGHRS and CDR2 YFSETQ come from the germline V gene. The CDR3 is made up of 16 amino acids. The CDR3, as DNA: TGCGCCAGCAGCTTGGATCCCACAACCAAGAACACTGAAGCTTTCTTT. This codes for CASSLDPTTKNTEAFF.